The entry that follows covers one T cell receptor beta chain sequence. The specificity of this receptor is unknown. No much larger clonotype is one base removed from it; base qualities were not supplied. The data stem from a study of CD8+ T cells in alopecia areata (dated by TCRdb to 2016 to 2018). General notes on the study: Treated patients were enrolled in an open-label pilot trial of oral tofacitinib at 5 to 10 mg twice daily for moderate-to-severe alopecia areata. The RNA source kit depended on sample type: the PAXgene miRNA kit for fixed scalp, the miRNeasy kit for PBMCs, and the RNeasy kit for mouse skin. To study T cell clonal expansion in alopecia areata, the researchers applied high-throughput TCRbeta sequencing to both the C3H/HeJ mouse model and human patients. Human TCRbeta sequencing covered scalp tissue and sorted CD4+ and CD8+ peripheral blood T cells from patchy and totalis/universalis alopecia areata patients and healthy controls. Tofacitinib was administered for 6 to 18 months, and 6 months of follow-up off drug were then conducted to assess delayed response and recurrence. TCRbeta CDR3 regions were amplified by immunoSEQ multiplex PCR with 35 Vbeta forward and 13 Jbeta reverse primers. Scalp clonality was compared across normal scalp (n=4), patchy alopecia areata scalp (n=8), and alopecia totalis/universalis scalp (n=8). Patients on tofacitinib were biopsied at baseline and after 4 and 24 weeks of treatment, and several of the patients also had a later scalp biopsy. The full study reports these points: Compared with mice, TCR sequences shared between patients were less clear, possibly partly because of HLA diversity across the patient population. Higher clonality and more expanded CD8+ clones were observed in lesional scalp than in normal scalp, particularly in alopecia totalis/universalis, a finding suggestive of antigenic drive. Unlike mouse skin, where gammadelta T cells dominate, normal human skin contains resident alphabeta T cells that get sequenced too, which complicates analysis of the scalp TCR repertoire.

Preparation of the library involved the immunoSEQ multiplex PCR assay. RNA was extracted from all samples and reverse transcribed into cDNA, which served as template for TCR sequencing. First-strand cDNA was synthesized using SuperScript III with a 2:1 mix of oligo-dT and random hexamers. A synthetic immune receptor repertoire was used to gauge amplification bias, and whatever bias remained was removed computationally. Under the source paper's analysis protocol: Raw reads were preprocessed to remove errors, and CDR3 was defined by IMGT conventions from the conserved cysteine to phenylalanine. To get clonality, Shannon entropy was normalized by log2 of the number of productive unique TCRs and the result was subtracted from 1. CD4 or CD8 identity of scalp clones was inferred by cross-referencing scalp TCRbeta sequences with sorted blood CD4 and CD8 repertoires. The clones in this table, taken by TCRdb from immuneACCESS, are in-frame only. Not every clone is retained; where verified, under half of the shortfall comes from an unresolved V gene, and the cause of the rest is unknown. The V and J calls and clone size come from that table; D and trimming were worked out from the DNA. A total of approximately 150,000 clones appear in this sample, around 87% of them only once. Over 13% of the sample belongs to the ten largest clones.

The CDR3 spans 15 residues, from the cysteine through the phenylalanine. The kept DNA is CDR3 alone, 45 bases in frame from the first base. Trimming at the junction amounts to 3 bases on V and 5 bases on J, and the germline ends lie 17 bases apart. The germline V gene (reference sequence) specifies MNHEY as CDR1 and SMNVEV as CDR2. The time point tag for this specimen amounts to: baseline before oral tofacitinib. Peripheral blood and lesional scalp punch biopsies were obtained from patients with alopecia areata. PBMCs were isolated by density centrifugation and stained for CD3, CD4 and CD8, and CD4+ and CD8+ T cells were sorted on a FACSAria.

The receptor was derived from a human donor with alopecia areata. Sequenced here: CD8+ T cells sorted from blood, sampled at week 0. Recombination joined TRBV27 with TRBJ2-7; the D gene assignment is perhaps TRBD1 or TRBD2, with each matching 5 bases. In nucleotide form, the sequence is TGTGCCAGCAGTTTGGGGGTGACAAGAAGAGACGAGCAGTACTTC. Its amino acids are CASSLGVTRRDEQYF.